The sequence of this T cell receptor (beta chain) was determined in a study of radiotherapy plus CTLA-4 blockade in lung cancer. Overall study findings and caveats: Some TCR clones had been derived from tumors. These clones expanded in peripheral blood after radiotherapy plus ipilimumab. Response, reportedly, was best predicted by interferon-beta along with early blood T cell clone dynamics.

Assay: immunoSEQ multiplex PCR; the TCRdb copy retains only in-frame clones and omits some. The sample shows 70,000 to 95,000 clones, more than 75% of them seen only once. Those with chemo-refractory metastatic non-small-cell lung cancer were treated with focal radiation combined with CTLA-4 blockade using ipilimumab. Points on this clone: Its antigen is not identified.

Trimming removed 2 bases at V and 2 bases at J, with 9 bases between. CDR1 MGHDK and CDR2 SYGVNS come from the germline V gene. The CDR3 has 15 amino acids. The specimen comprised peripheral blood, sampled from a patient treated with radiotherapy plus ipilimumab. This receptor was obtained from a human donor with non-small cell lung cancer that progressed on radiotherapy plus ipilimumab. This chain uses TRBV25-1 with TRBJ1-4; D is unclear. CDR3: CASSEHSVTNEKLFF. The CDR3 bases are TGTGCCAGCAGTGAACATTCAGTTACTAATGAAAAACTGTTTTTT.